One and the same sample provided the 18 T cell receptor beta chains below, sequenced in a study of T-cell reconstitution after alpha-beta-depleted transplantation in children. During its preparation, the TCRbeta library received unique molecular identifiers. Using its own MiXCR run on the PCR reads, TCRdb lists one record per CDR3 protein. The data hold hundreds of thousands of distinct CDR3 sequences, with roughly 9.1% observed a single time. The source material was PBMCs, sampled before TCRalphabeta/CD19-depleted stem cell transplant. The receptor set was obtained from a boy in the first two years of life with acute myeloid leukemia, due to receive a stem cell transplant.

The DNA of the CDR3 is TGCGCCAGCAGCCCGCCGGGACAGGGGGGGGCAGATACGCAGTATTTT. Its protein is CASSPPGQGGADTQYF. The rearrangement links TRBV5-1 to TRBJ2-3; 11 bases fit TRBD1. The J segment lost 4 bases and the V segment lost 4 bases, leaving 8 bases of the junction unmatched. Per the germline V gene, CDR1 is SGHRS and CDR2 is YFSETQ. The CDR3 loop spans 16 amino acids.

This clonotype appeared a few times. The chain uses TRBV28 and TRBJ2-7, with 7 bases matching TRBD1. The V and J ends lost 7 bases and 3 bases, in that order; junction bases with no gene match: 6. The CDR3 length is 13 residues. The germline V gene encodes CDR1 MDHEN and CDR2 SYDVKM. CDR3 nucleotide sequence: TGTGCCAGCACTCTGACAGGGAGCTACGAGCAGTACTTC. Protein product: CASTLTGSYEQYF. Drawing the rest from reference TRBV28 and TRBJ2-7, the complete variable domain is DVKVTQSSRYLVKRTGEKVFLECVQDMDHENMFWYRQDPGLGLRLIYFSYDVKMKEKGDIPEGYSVSREKKERFSLILESASTNQTSMYLCASTLTGSYEQYFGPGTRLTVT.

This sequence joins TRBV19 and TRBJ1-6, with D unclear. V was cut by 6 bases and J by 5 bases, with 11 bases left in between. Germline loops: CDR1 LNHDA, CDR2 SQIVND (reference sequence). This CDR3 has 14 amino acids. CDR3 in amino acids: CASSDRANNSPLHF. CDR3 sequence (DNA): TGTGCCAGTAGCGACCGGGCGAATAATTCACCCCTCCACTTT.

This clonotype was observed at least ten times. The chain is built from TRBV5-1 and TRBJ1-5, with a tentative D call TRBD1 (5 bases). The germline V gene has CDR1 SGHRS and CDR2 YFSETQ. This CDR3 is 13 amino acids long. With 4 bases removed from V and 5 bases from J, the gap between germline ends came to 10 bases. The DNA for the CDR3 is TGCGCCAGCAGCCCGGGGCTGGATCAGCCCCAGCATTTT. Residues: CASSPGLDQPQHF.

Ten or more counts support this clonotype. The rearrangement links TRBV7-3 to TRBJ2-5; D is unclear. CDR1 SGHTA and CDR2 FQGTGA come from the germline V gene. CDR3 size: 15 residues. The ends were cut back, 0 bases at V and 2 bases at J, with 10 bases in the middle. As DNA, the CDR3 is TGTGCCAGCAGCTTAACGCCCAGCAGTCAAGAGACCCAGTACTTC. Translating gives CASSLTPSSQETQYF.

This clonotype was seen repeatedly, ten times or more. The rearrangement links TRBV5-1 to TRBJ1-1; D unclear. The CDR3 is 18 residues long. Germline-derived CDR1 and CDR2 are SGHRS and YFSETQ. The germline V and J ends were trimmed by 3 bases and 1 base, with 22 bases remaining between them. The DNA of the CDR3 is TGCGCCAGCAGCTGGGATGGCTTTGGTGACCGTAAGAACACTGAAGCTTTCTTT. It encodes CASSWDGFGDRKNTEAFF.

This clonotype showed up many times. The chain is built from TRBV12-3 or TRBV12-4 and TRBJ2-1; maybe TRBD1 (6 bases). The CDR3 spans 16 residues. Trimming removed 5 bases at V and 2 bases at J, with 16 bases between. CDR3: CASSASFRTAYNEQFF. The CDR3 region has the DNA TGTGCCAGCAGTGCAAGTTTCCGGACAGCCTACAATGAGCAGTTCTTC.

The J gene is TRBJ1-2, the V gene TRBV7-2; a possible D gene is TRBD1 (5 bases). Germline-derived CDR1 and CDR2 are SGHTA and FQGNSA. The CDR3 is made up of 13 amino acids. The V gene lost 5 bases and the J gene lost 9 bases, with 16 bases spanning the gap. CDR3 bases: TGTGCCAGCAGCCCACAGGCGGGTCAATGCTACACCTTC. This sequence encodes CASSPQAGQCYTF.

This clonotype was recorded at least ten times. V is TRBV5-1 and J is TRBJ1-1; a possible D gene is TRBD1 (5 bases). Germline V gene lookup returns CDR1 SGHRS and CDR2 YFSETQ. CDR3 size: 15 residues. V was cut by 4 bases and J by 0 bases, with 13 bases left in between. The CDR3 coding sequence is TGCGCCAGCAGCGTTTTACAGGCAATGAACACTGAAGCTTTCTTT. Translated, it gives CASSVLQAMNTEAFF.

There are many counts of this clonotype. The rearrangement uses TRBV4-3 and TRBJ2-1, with 8 bases matching TRBD2. CDR1 is LGHNA and CDR2 is YSLEER in the germline V gene. The CDR3 spans 15 residues. Losses at the gene ends were 4 bases for V and 12 bases for J; bases not matched to a gene: 14. CDR3 sequence: CASSPTVAGNQRQFF. CDR3 coding DNA: TGCGCCAGCAGCCCCACGGTAGCGGGAAATCAGAGGCAGTTCTTC.

This clonotype was detected ten times or more. The rearrangement uses TRBV25-1 and TRBJ2-1; 9 bases map to TRBD1. Germline loops: CDR1 MGHDK, CDR2 SYGVNS. J gave up 2 bases and V 3 bases, and 8 bases lay outside the gene matches. This CDR3 comprises 17 residues. The CDR3 protein is CASSETPGTGTYNEQFF. CDR3 coding DNA: TGTGCCAGCAGTGAGACCCCCGGGACAGGGACCTACAATGAGCAGTTCTTC.

This clonotype has ten or more counts. The chain recombines TRBV29-1 with TRBJ2-7, with a tentative D call TRBD1 (6 bases). This CDR3 is 13 amino acids long. Trimming shortened V by 2 bases and J by 3 bases, and 11 bases separated the two germline ends. In germline, CDR1 is SQVTM, CDR2 ANQGSEA. DNA for the CDR3: TGCAGCGTTGAAACAGGGAAGGACTACGAGCAGTACTTC. Protein: CSVETGKDYEQYF.

This clonotype was detected a few times. The chain combines TRBV3-1 with TRBJ2-2; 8 bases fit TRBD2. Germline V lookup: CDR1 LGHDT, CDR2 YNNKEL (reference sequence). After removal of 0 bases from V and 0 bases from J, the junction contained 6 bases not matched to a gene. The CDR3 covers 18 residues. The CDR3 DNA reads TGTGCCAGCAGCCAAGAGTGGGAGCGGGGGCCGAACACCGGGGAGCTGTTTTTT. Translation: CASSQEWERGPNTGELFF.

The gene calls are TRBV9 and TRBJ2-1, with 11 bases aligning to TRBD1. This CDR3 comprises 16 residues. Germline CDR1 and CDR2: SGDLS and YYNGEE. J lost 7 bases, V lost 0 bases, and 6 bases had no gene match. CDR3: CASSVAGTGGNNEQFF. In DNA form, the CDR3 reads TGTGCCAGCAGCGTAGCAGGGACAGGGGGTAATAATGAGCAGTTCTTC.

This clonotype was found many times. The chain combines TRBV12-3 or TRBV12-4 with TRBJ1-3; D possibly corresponds to TRBD1 (5 bases). The CDR3 runs to 15 residues. Trimming removed 5 bases from V and 0 bases from J, with 11 bases in between. The CDR3 sequence is CASSLRDFSGNTIYF. The DNA for the CDR3 is TGTGCCAGCAGTCTCCGGGACTTCTCTGGAAACACCATATATTTT.

The V and J genes are TRBV14 and TRBJ1-2; D may be TRBD1 (5 bases). This CDR3 is 17 amino acids long. Between the trimmed V and J ends, which lost 0 bases and 0 bases, there was a span of 14 bases. Germline V gene sequence: CDR1 SGHDN, CDR2 FVKESK. The CDR3 DNA is TGTGCCAGCAGCCAAGATCCCCGCTCGGGGCCTAACTATGGCTACACCTTC. Translated, it gives CASSQDPRSGPNYGYTF.

This clonotype showed up many times. This sequence joins TRBV5-1 and TRBJ2-2; D may be TRBD1 (6 bases). Germline V gene data show CDR1 as SGHRS and CDR2 as YFSETQ. With 5 bases removed from V and 3 bases from J, the gap between germline ends came to 11 bases. The CDR3 is 14 residues long. Written as DNA, the CDR3 is TGCGCCAGCAGGGCAGGGGCGGACACCGGGGAGCTGTTTTTT. Translated: CASRAGADTGELFF.

Ten or more counts support this clonotype. The CDR3 DNA reads as TGTGCCAGCAGTCGCTTATCGGGACTAGTTTACTTC. It yields the protein CASSRLSGLVYF. This chain links TRBV27 with TRBJ2-7, with 8 bases that match TRBD2. From germline, CDR1 is MNHEY and CDR2 SMNVEV (reference sequence). Unmatched junction bases numbered 10, after V lost 5 bases and J lost 13 bases. CDR3 length: 12 residues.